This T cell receptor (beta chain) was recorded in a study of Graves' ophthalmopathy and Graves' hyperthyroidism. Study at large: Upon initial diagnosis and before any treatment, peripheral blood was collected.

Remarks on this clonotype: The target antigen is unknown.

PBMCs were density-gradient isolated from around 9.2 ml fresh blood. Using RNA transcripts, the TCR beta CDR3 regions were amplified. Following a first-round RT-PCR that used HTBI primers, a second-round multiplex PCR was carried out. One entry per CDR3 protein results from TCRdb running MiXCR on the multiplex PCR reads. The sample includes 600,000 to 650,000 distinct CDR3 sequences, 22% of them seen just once. Study-level findings and limits: In blood appeared most of the expanded thyroid clonotypes whose frequency exceeded 0.001.

Trimming left V 6 bases short and J 3 bases short, with 9 bases between. This CDR3 region has 13 residues. Germline V gene sequence: CDR1 MNHNS, CDR2 SASEGT. This receptor was taken from a woman younger than 30 with stable Graves' hyperthyroidism. Some clones in this sample may be carry-over from other donors' samples. The sample taken for sequencing was peripheral blood. The chain links TRBV6-1 to TRBJ1-3; D is ambiguous. The CDR3 nucleotides are TGTGCCAGCAGAGGAAATTTTGGAAACACCATATATTTT. This sequence encodes CASRGNFGNTIYF.